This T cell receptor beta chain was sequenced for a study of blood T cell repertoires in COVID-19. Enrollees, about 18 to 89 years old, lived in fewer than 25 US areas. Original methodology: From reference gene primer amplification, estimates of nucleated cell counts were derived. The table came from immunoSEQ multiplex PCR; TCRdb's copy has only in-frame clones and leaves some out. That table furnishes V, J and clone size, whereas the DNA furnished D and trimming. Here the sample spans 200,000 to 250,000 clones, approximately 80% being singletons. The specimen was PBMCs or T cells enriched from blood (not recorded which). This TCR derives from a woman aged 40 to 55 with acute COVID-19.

CDR3: CASRPGGGTSPLHF. As DNA, the CDR3 is TGTGCCAGCCGGCCCGGCGGGGGGACTTCACCCCTCCACTTT. The chain links TRBV18 to TRBJ1-6, with D tentatively TRBD1 (5 bases). The CDR3 loop spans 14 amino acids. Germline assignment: CDR1 KGHSH and CDR2 LQKENI. The V end lost 8 bases, the J end lost 9 bases, and 17 bases lay between the germline ends.